This T cell receptor (beta chain) appears in the sequencing data of a study of shared clonotypes between healthy human individuals. Study-level findings and limits: Investigators expected sequencing depth to affect clonotype sharing among donors.

Worth noting for this clone: Its target is unknown.

Clones were sequenced by immunoSEQ multiplex PCR, and TCRdb holds only the in-frame ones, with some missing. The sample contains around 700,000 clones, approximately 79% of which appear only once. The sequence derives from a woman in her thirties in good health. The specimen was memory CD4+ T cells sorted from blood. The subset denotes: CD45RA-negative fraction.

The CDR3 DNA reads TGTGCCAGCAGCTCCCGGCGGGGAAACACCGGGGAGCTGTTTTTT. Protein sequence: CASSSRRGNTGELFF. The V and J genes are TRBV7-2 and TRBJ2-2, with a possible D match to TRBD2 (6 bases). The length of the CDR3 is 15 residues. Trimming shortened V by 4 bases and J by 2 bases, and 11 bases separated the two germline ends. Per germline, CDR1 SGHTA and CDR2 FQGNSA.